A single sample gave rise to the 19 T cell receptor beta chains below, sequenced in a study of beta chain features in type 1 diabetes. Their antigen targets remain unknown. Overall study results and limits: For Type 1 diabetes patients, all four CD4+ subsets carried TCRB CDR3s that were moderately but significantly shorter.

Every bit of the isolated RNA underwent reverse transcription, so sequencing read expressed TCRB transcripts. The repertoire was sequenced with immunoSEQ multiplex PCR; TCRdb's copy has only in-frame clones and lacks some. The table lists 300,000 to 350,000 clones, roughly 13% of them singletons. Sequencing used naive CD4+ T cells from blood. The receptors stem from a woman aged 18-29 years with type 1 diabetes.

This rearrangement joins TRBV27 to TRBJ2-7; 8 bases line up with TRBD2. The junction had 14 bases not matched to a gene; V was cut back by 7 bases and J by 6 bases. CDR1 is MNHEY and CDR2 is SMNVEV in the germline V gene (reference sequence). This CDR3 is 15 amino acids long. The CDR3 DNA reads as TGTGCCAGCAAGAGGACCGGGACTAGTACGCTCGAGCAGTACGTC. Protein: CASKRTGTSTLEQYV.

The V call is TRBV18, the J call TRBJ2-5; 9 positions match TRBD1. The CDR3 runs to 15 residues. Germline loops: CDR1 KGHSH, CDR2 LQKENI. J lost 2 bases, V lost 6 bases, and 7 bases had no gene match. The CDR3 loop reads CASSPKQGAQETQYF. CDR3 sequence (DNA): TGTGCCAGCTCCCCTAAACAGGGGGCTCAAGAGACCCAGTACTTC.

In its sample, this clone was seen a few times. The chain is built from TRBV10-3 and TRBJ2-1, with 7 bases lining up with TRBD2. Unmatched junction bases numbered 9, after V lost 8 bases and J lost 5 bases. Per germline, CDR1 ENHRY and CDR2 SYGVKD. The CDR3 spans 14 residues. The CDR3, as DNA: TGTGCCATCCATGGCGGGAGAGGTAACAATGAGCAGTTCTTC. Its protein is CAIHGGRGNNEQFF.

In its sample, this clone was seen a few times. The chain joins TRBV5-6 to TRBJ1-5; tentatively, D is TRBD1 (5 bases). Germline V gene sequence: CDR1 SGHDT, CDR2 YYEEEE. The CDR3 runs to 17 residues. Trimming shortened V by 1 base and J by 2 bases, and 16 bases separated the two germline ends. The CDR3 DNA reads TGTGCCAGCAGCTTGTACGACATCTTAGGGGGCAATCAGCCCCAGCATTTT. Protein: CASSLYDILGGNQPQHF.

This sequence joins TRBV7-9 and TRBJ2-1, with 10 bases that match TRBD2. The CDR3 spans 15 residues. The germline CDR1 and CDR2 sequences are SEHNR and FQNEAQ (reference sequence). Trimming took 5 bases from V and 7 from J; bases not matched to a gene: 8. In DNA form, the CDR3 reads TGTGCCAGCAGCCCCGGACTAGCGGCAGAAAATGAGCAGTTCTTC. Encoded protein: CASSPGLAAENEQFF.

This clone has just a few counts. This chain uses TRBV7-8 with TRBJ2-3; D is possibly TRBD1 (6 bases). V lost 1 base and J lost 2, with 10 bases in between. Germline CDR1 is SGHVS and CDR2 is FQNEAQ. The CDR3 is 15 residues long. The CDR3 spells CASSLGRGATDTQYF. CDR3 in DNA: TGTGCCAGCAGCTTAGGCAGGGGCGCCACAGATACGCAGTATTTT. The full variable domain, its missing parts supplied by reference TRBV7-8 and TRBJ2-3, is GAGVSQSPRYKVAKRGQDVALRCDPISGHVSLFWYQQALGQGPEFLTYFQNEAQLDKSGLPSDRFFAERPEGSVSTLKIQRTQQEDSAVYLCASSLGRGATDTQYFGPGTRLTVL.

The V and J genes are TRBV7-2 and TRBJ2-3, with 8 nucleotides matching TRBD2. The CDR3 has 13 residues. Trimming removed 3 bases from V and 5 bases from J; junction bases left unmatched: 1. Germline CDR1 SGHTA, CDR2 FQGNSA. As DNA, the CDR3 is TGTGCCAGCAGCTTCCGGGAGGGAGATACGCAGTATTTT. Translated, it gives CASSFREGDTQYF.

The chain employs TRBV2 and TRBJ1-1; D is perhaps TRBD1 (6 bases). The CDR3 consists of 14 residues. V was pared by 4 bases and J by 3 bases, with 12 bases between. Germline assignment: CDR1 SNHLY and CDR2 FYNNEI. Here the CDR3 reads CASSVGAGDTEAFF. For the CDR3, the DNA is TGTGCCAGCAGTGTGGGGGCAGGGGACACTGAAGCTTTCTTT.

V gene TRBV5-1 combines with J gene TRBJ2-1; the D gene is possibly TRBD1 (6 bases). V was clipped by 0 bases and J by 4 bases, with 11 bases between them. Germline CDR1 is SGHRS and CDR2 is YFSETQ. The CDR3 has 15 residues. The CDR3 loop reads CASSLAQGRYNEQFF. The CDR3 DNA sequence: TGCGCCAGCAGCTTGGCCCAGGGGCGGTACAATGAGCAGTTCTTC. Based on the CDR3 plus reference TRBV5-1 and TRBJ2-1, the full variable domain is KAGVTQTPRYLIKTRGQQVTLSCSPISGHRSVSWYQQTPGQGLQFLFEYFSETQRNKGNFPGRFSGRQFSNSRSEMNVSTLELGDSALYLCASSLAQGRYNEQFFGPGTRLTVL.

DNA of the CDR3: TGTGCCAGCAGGGTCGGGCTAGCGGGAGGCACCTACGAGCAGTACTTC. Protein: CASRVGLAGGTYEQYF. The rearrangement joins TRBV2 to TRBJ2-7; 11 nucleotides agree with TRBD2. The V gene end was trimmed by 6 bases and the J gene end by 2 bases; junction bases not matched to a gene: 9. Germline V gene sequence: CDR1 SNHLY, CDR2 FYNNEI. The CDR3 extends over 16 amino acids.

The gene calls are TRBV9 and TRBJ2-3; 8 bases are shared with TRBD2. Per germline, CDR1 SGDLS and CDR2 YYNGEE. Trimming at V came to 0 bases and at J to 0 bases, leaving 3 bases not matched to a gene. This CDR3 is 16 amino acids long. The DNA of the CDR3 is TGTGCCAGCAGCGTAGACCTAGCGGGTAGCACAGATACGCAGTATTTT. This translates into CASSVDLAGSTDTQYF.

The gene calls are TRBV30 and TRBJ2-5; no clear D gene. The CDR3 runs 11 residues. The V gene lost 4 bases and the J gene lost 2 bases, with 5 bases spanning the gap. Looked up from germline, CDR1 is GTSNPN and CDR2 is SVGIG (reference sequence). CDR3 nucleotide sequence: TGTGCCTGGACCCAACAAGAGACCCAGTACTTC. It yields the protein CAWTQQETQYF.

This rearrangement joins TRBV27 to TRBJ2-7; 11 bases fit TRBD1. Germline loops: CDR1 MNHEY, CDR2 SMNVEV (reference sequence). The CDR3 has 17 residues. The V segment lost 1 base and the J segment 5 bases; nucleotides outside the gene matches: 10. The CDR3 protein is CASSLLIGTGGHNEQYF. The DNA of the CDR3 is TGTGCCAGCAGTTTATTAATCGGGACAGGGGGTCACAACGAGCAGTACTTC.

The CDR3: CSVIQGNTIYF. DNA for the CDR3: TGCAGCGTGATCCAGGGAAACACCATATATTTT. V usage is TRBV29-1 and J usage is TRBJ1-3; D remains ambiguous. With 6 bases removed from V and 4 bases from J, the gap between germline ends came to 7 bases. Germline values: CDR1 SQVTM, CDR2 ANQGSEA. The CDR3 runs 11 residues.

The chain recombines TRBV5-1 with TRBJ2-7, with 8 positions matching TRBD2. The V gene end was trimmed by 3 bases and the J gene end by 4 bases; junction bases not matched to a gene: 6. CDR1 and CDR2 (germline): SGHRS, YFSETQ. There are 14 residues in the CDR3. CDR3 DNA: TGCGCCAGCAGCTCGGGACTAGAACCGTACGAGCAGTACTTC. It encodes CASSSGLEPYEQYF.

This chain joins TRBV2 and TRBJ2-2; 10 nucleotides align to TRBD2. V gave up 4 bases and J gave up 4 bases; unmatched junction bases: 6. The germline V gene has CDR1 SNHLY and CDR2 FYNNEI. The CDR3 totals 16 residues. The DNA of the CDR3 is TGTGCCAGCAGTGCCAGCGGGAGGGAAGGCACCGGGGAGCTGTTTTTT. It is translated as CASSASGREGTGELFF.

This clone was counted between two and nine times. The gene calls are TRBV9 and TRBJ2-1; 8 bases are shared with TRBD2. V gave up 7 bases and J gave up 0 bases; unmatched junction bases: 6. Germline CDR1 reads SGDLS; CDR2 reads YYNGEE. CDR3 length: 15 residues. The CDR3 protein is CASSSGSSSYNEQFF. CDR3 DNA sequence: TGTGCCAGCTCGAGCGGGAGCAGCTCCTACAATGAGCAGTTCTTC. Supplemented by reference TRBV9 and TRBJ2-1, the full variable domain reads DSGVTQTPKHLITATGQRVTLRCSPRSGDLSVYWYQQSLDQGLQFLIQYYNGEERAKGNILERFSAQQFPDLHSELNLSSLELGDSALYFCASSSGSSSYNEQFFGPGTRLTVL.

This clone was seen more than once but under ten times. The chain uses TRBV30 and TRBJ2-5; 9 bases are shared with TRBD2. Germline assignment: CDR1 GTSNPN and CDR2 SVGIG (reference sequence). The CDR3 consists of 14 residues. The V gene end was trimmed by 4 bases and the J gene end by 8 bases; junction bases not matched to a gene: 11. CDR3 nucleotide sequence: TGTGCCTGGACTAGCGGGATTGTGGAGAGAACCCAGTACTTC. It specifies CAWTSGIVERTQYF.

The rearrangement uses TRBV6-6 and TRBJ1-2, with 7 nucleotides matching TRBD1. Germline assignment: CDR1 MNHNY and CDR2 SVGAGI (reference sequence). This CDR3 contains 12 residues. V trimming: 8 bases; J trimming: 5 bases; junction bases outside the gene matches: 5. The DNA for the CDR3 is TGTGCCAGCTGGACAGGTTCATATGGCTACACCTTC. It codes for CASWTGSYGYTF.